This T cell receptor beta chain stems from a study of T cell clonotyping in hematopoietic cell transplantation. V was pared by 4 bases and J by 0 bases, with 16 bases between. This CDR3 is built from 17 residues. Germline V gives CDR1 SGDLS, CDR2 YYNGEE. Libraries were prepared by immunoSEQ multiplex PCR; TCRdb keeps only in-frame clonotypes and omits some of them. The top ten hold about 49% of the sample, which has several thousand clones, about three quarters seen once. The chain recombines TRBV9 with TRBJ2-2, with D tentatively TRBD2 (6 bases). This clonotype originated in a female patient aged 45 to 65 who had an allogeneic stem cell transplant from a related donor, so the T cells may come from the graft donor. Some clones in this sample may be carry-over from other donors' samples. The starting material was peripheral blood mononuclear cells, obtained 180 days after allogeneic stem cell transplant. CDR3 loop: CASSPRRLGANTGELFF. CDR3 DNA sequence: TGTGCCAGCAGCCCCCGTAGACTAGGGGCGAACACCGGGGAGCTGTTTTTT. The full variable domain, its missing parts supplied by reference TRBV9 and TRBJ2-2, is DSGVTQTPKHLITATGQRVTLRCSPRSGDLSVYWYQQSLDQGLQFLIQYYNGEERAKGNILERFSAQQFPDLHSELNLSSLELGDSALYFCASSPRRLGANTGELFFGEGSRLTVL.